Listed below are T cell receptor beta chains from one sample, sequenced in a study of shared clonotypes between healthy human individuals. Sequenced by immunoSEQ multiplex PCR; TCRdb stores in-frame clones only, minus some. The table includes about 2.3 million clones, just under 95% detected once. The sequencing input was naive CD4+ T cells from PBMCs. The receptor source for this set is a man between 18 and 29 years old in good health. Some clones in this sample may be carry-over from other donors' samples. The conserved cysteine and the conserved F or W are not part of the CDR3 here. Each record gives: D gene, J gene, V gene, CDR3 protein. D genes are given only for firm matches.

D gene: TRBD2; J gene: TRBJ2-3; V gene: TRBV5-4; CDR3 protein: ASSSPGEGGTDTQY
D gene: TRBD1; J gene: TRBJ2-7; V gene: TRBV6-1; CDR3 protein: ASSRQGSSYEQY
D gene: -; J gene: TRBJ1-2; V gene: TRBV7-9; CDR3 protein: ASSLAANYGYT
D gene: -; J gene: TRBJ2-4; V gene: TRBV7-3; CDR3 protein: ASSPQRGNIQY
D gene: TRBD1; J gene: TRBJ2-5; V gene: TRBV11-3; CDR3 protein: ASSLSRGWSETQY
D gene: -; J gene: TRBJ1-1; V gene: TRBV28; CDR3 protein: ASSLRNTEAF
D gene: -; J gene: TRBJ1-2; V gene: TRBV28; CDR3 protein: ASSPPTGPYYGYT
D gene: TRBD2; J gene: TRBJ2-7; V gene: TRBV10-3; CDR3 protein: ATGAGGPNHEQY
D gene: TRBD2; J gene: TRBJ2-3; V gene: TRBV9; CDR3 protein: ASSAQPGAGGTDTQY
D gene: TRBD2; J gene: TRBJ2-7; V gene: TRBV7-2; CDR3 protein: ASSSGAGLAGNYEQY
D gene: TRBD1; J gene: TRBJ1-5; V gene: TRBV7-8; CDR3 protein: ASERQGNNQPQH
D gene: -; J gene: TRBJ1-5; V gene: TRBV19; CDR3 protein: ATGDGLDQPQH
D gene: TRBD1; J gene: TRBJ2-3; V gene: TRBV9; CDR3 protein: ASSGTGASDTQY
D gene: TRBD1; J gene: TRBJ2-2; V gene: TRBV18; CDR3 protein: ASSPPAGQDRGNTGELF
D gene: TRBD1; J gene: TRBJ2-2; V gene: TRBV6-4; CDR3 protein: ASRMTGFDGELF
D gene: -; J gene: TRBJ2-1; V gene: TRBV30; CDR3 protein: AWSAGGVSYNEQF
D gene: TRBD1; J gene: TRBJ1-1; V gene: TRBV5-1; CDR3 protein: ASSSGGTANTEAF
D gene: -; J gene: TRBJ2-1; V gene: TRBV4-3; CDR3 protein: ASSQRSGVEQF
D gene: -; J gene: TRBJ1-2; V gene: TRBV10-3; CDR3 protein: ATTTVSYGYT
D gene: -; J gene: TRBJ2-5; V gene: TRBV4-1; CDR3 protein: ASSPPRDQETQY
D gene: TRBD1; J gene: TRBJ2-3; V gene: TRBV18; CDR3 protein: ASSPQRTGETDTQY
D gene: -; J gene: TRBJ1-1; V gene: TRBV19; CDR3 protein: ASSHLKPKNTEAF
D gene: TRBD2; J gene: TRBJ2-7; V gene: TRBV5-1; CDR3 protein: ASSLAELAGVSYEQY
D gene: TRBD1; J gene: TRBJ1-4; V gene: TRBV6-6; CDR3 protein: ASSNRGSNEKLF
D gene: -; J gene: TRBJ1-2; V gene: TRBV10-3; CDR3 protein: AISESGVYGYT
D gene: TRBD1; J gene: TRBJ2-1; V gene: TRBV6-6; CDR3 protein: ASSYWDREYNEQF
D gene: -; J gene: TRBJ1-2; V gene: TRBV9; CDR3 protein: ASSAEPGYT
D gene: TRBD2; J gene: TRBJ2-5; V gene: TRBV30; CDR3 protein: AWSVKSGRGRETQY
D gene: -; J gene: TRBJ2-3; V gene: TRBV11-2; CDR3 protein: ASSPGRTSTDTQY
D gene: -; J gene: TRBJ2-2; V gene: TRBV5-8; CDR3 protein: ASSLRWVQGQMRELF
D gene: -; J gene: TRBJ2-2; V gene: TRBV4-3; CDR3 protein: ASSQDSGPRLETGELF
D gene: TRBD1; J gene: TRBJ2-6; V gene: TRBV5-4; CDR3 protein: ASSSPGQAPGANVLT
D gene: TRBD2; J gene: TRBJ2-4; V gene: TRBV27; CDR3 protein: ASSLDARGGGINIQY
D gene: -; J gene: TRBJ2-1; V gene: TRBV7-6; CDR3 protein: ASSLEAAGNYNEQF
D gene: TRBD1; J gene: TRBJ1-2; V gene: TRBV5-4; CDR3 protein: ASSRDRLGYT